The entry that follows covers one TCR beta chain sequence. Before thyroid surgery, none of the patients had received any treatment. The sample originates from a study of metastatic and nonmetastatic thyroid tumors. Trimming took 2 bases from V and 8 from J, leaving 18 bases between them. The CDR3 contains 15 residues. From germline, CDR1 is SGHRS and CDR2 YFSETQ. In the original processing: Building a distant-metastasis classifier for papillary thyroid cancer drew on CDR3 differences across clinicopathological groups. TCRdb re-called clones via MiXCR from the PCR reads. TCRdb, rather than the study authors, made the V and J calls. The profile covers 85,000 to 95,000 clones, with more than 13% appearing a single time and 3% to 4.5% taken by the ten largest.

Material: blood. This rearrangement joins TRBV5-1 to TRBJ2-3; no definite D call. The TCR sequence derives from a female donor with papillary thyroid cancer or a benign thyroid nodule (not recorded which). Some clones in this sample may be carry-over from other donors' samples. The CDR3 DNA sequence: TGCGCCAGCAGCTTTGTGAGACTTCCCTCTGGTACGCAGTATTTT. Translating it yields CASSFVRLPSGTQYF. Full variable domain (rest looked up from reference TRBV5-1 and TRBJ2-3): KAGVTQTPRYLIKTRGQQVTLSCSPISGHRSVSWYQQTPGQGLQFLFEYFSETQRNKGNFPGRFSGRQFSNSRSEMNVSTLELGDSALYLCASSFVRLPSGTQYFGPGTRLTVL.